This T cell receptor (beta chain) was obtained from a study of human T cells and chemical hapten exposure. Study at large: Minor pooled library volume differences mainly drove per-sample TCR yield variation.

The time point is: patch test 1, 2 weeks after DPC sensitization. Described treatment: therapeutic diphenylcyclopropenone sensitization with weekly scalp DPC. For the library, individual cDNA molecules each received unique molecular identifiers. Original processing notes: TCRs per sample had a median of 95,638 and ranged from about 20,000 to 700,000. TCRdb ran MiXCR on the RACE reads and lists one entry per CDR3 protein. It is TCRdb's table, rather than the study itself, that gives the V and J calls and clone size. The data show some 120,000 distinct CDR3 sequences, with 12% seen just once and 1.4% held by the top ten. CDR3 size: 11 residues. CDR1 is SGHVS, CDR2 FQNEAQ, per germline. The germline V and J ends were trimmed by 5 bases and 7 bases, with 8 bases remaining between them.

V is TRBV7-8 and J is TRBJ2-5; no definite D call. This receptor was obtained from a woman between 50 and 59 years old with alopecia areata. Some clones in this sample may be carry-over from other donors' samples. The specimen was whole blood, collected in connection with sensitization to the hapten diphenylcyclopropenone (DPC). The CDR3 sequence: CASSNPRTQYF. CDR3 nucleotides: TGTGCCAGCAGCAATCCACGGACCCAGTACTTC.